The sample holds a few counts of the clone carrying this TCR beta chain. This CDR3 contains 14 residues. Germline-derived CDR1 and CDR2 are LGHDT and YNNKEL (reference sequence). Trimming removed 4 bases at V and 6 bases at J, with 13 bases between. The authors prepared the TCRbeta library with unique molecular identifiers. Via MiXCR, TCRdb re-called the PCR reads, giving one row per CDR3 protein. Here the sample spans 490,000 or so distinct CDR3 sequences, around 13% being singletons. This specimen comes from a study of T-cell reconstitution after alpha-beta-depleted transplantation in children. Sequencing was performed on PBMCs from the stem cell graft donor, taken from the stem cell graft. The gene calls are TRBV3-1 and TRBJ2-1; the D call may be TRBD1 or TRBD2 (5 bases each). The sequence came from a human donor who donated a stem cell graft to a child with combined immunodeficiency. The CDR3 region has the DNA TGTGCCAGCAGCCTGACCCCGAGGGGCAATGAGCAGTTCTTC. Translated, it gives CASSLTPRGNEQFF.